The present TCR beta chain was sequenced within a study of CD8+CD57+ T cells in acquired aplastic anemia (dated by TCRdb to 2016 to 2018). For the wider study: DNA extracted from sorted CD4+ and CD8+ cells had a mean of about 3.2 ug, with a range of roughly 0.17 to 27.4 ug. CD8+CD57+ expansion was defined as frequency above the mean frequency observed in healthy subjects. General findings and caveats noted by the study authors: No significant difference in CD8+ Simpson's diversity was found between patients and healthy controls (P=0.060). Around 30 CD8+ CDR3 sequences were found in both patients and controls but appeared to be highly expressed in patients and within the immunodominant clones of the patients.

The CDR3 is 12 residues long, ends included. In the germline V gene, CDR1 corresponds to SGHTA and CDR2 to FQGNSA. This clonotype was detected once. Its antigen is not yet known. Without the conserved terminal phenylalanine or tryptophan, this CDR3 likely stems from a read error. The DNA is left out, because the CDR3 cannot be placed on it with certainty; the CDR3 is given as TCRdb lists it. Genomic DNA was used as template for profiling of TCR beta VDJ combinations and CDR3 sequences. TCR repertoire sequencing was run on an Illumina HiSeq 2000. Regarding the original processing steps: Repertoire assessment relied on Simpson's diversity index, CDR3 size and DJ length profiles, and TRBV/TRBJ rearrangement plots. The most abundant DNA sequence in the deep sequencing data was taken as the immunodominant clone. CDR3 amino acid sequences were checked for sharing across subjects and were also compared against the VDJdb database and published repertoires. The public reads were quality trimmed at Q25 with fastp and then assembled into clones with MiXCR by TCRdb, keeping productive beta chains. For every CDR3 protein sequence, its rows merge into one entry that carries the most common genes and DNA. It is TCRdb's table, rather than the study itself, that gives the V and J calls and clone size. The sample table shows 200,000 to 300,000 distinct CDR3 sequences, and less than 85% are seen once. The ten most abundant clones make up 40% to 55% of the sample.

Patients chosen for sequencing had shown expansion of CD8+CD57+ cells by flow cytometry. Every patient had severe acquired aplastic anemia, diagnosed using the International Study of Aplastic Anemia and Agranulocytosis and Camitta criteria. No patient had received any therapy when blood was sampled. In this study, sorted CD4+ and CD8+ T cells from the blood of healthy subjects and of severe aplastic anemia patients had their TCR repertoires deep-sequenced. In the USA, patient enrollment took place under clinicaltrials.gov protocols 00001620, 01623167, 00001397, 00071045, 00081523 and 00961064. Ficoll-Paque density gradient centrifugation was used to isolate peripheral blood mononuclear cells. Before DNA was extracted, CD4+ and CD8+ T cells were sorted using either FACS or magnetic beads.

The V and J genes are TRBV7-2 and TRBJ2-5; the table's TRBD1 call for D was not verified on the DNA. This TCR was recovered from a human donor with aplastic anemia. Material: sorted CD4+, CD8+, or CD8+CD57+ T cells (not recorded which) from PBMCs. The encoded CDR3 is CAGHFHPDRPDL.